This T cell receptor (beta chain) appears in the sequencing data of a study of CD8+ T cells in alopecia areata. Study conclusions and caveats: An increase in clonality over normal scalp was evident in lesional scalp, especially alopecia totalis/universalis.

CD4+ cells from five patients were sorted into CD25+CD127- cells. Peripheral blood samples and lesional scalp punch biopsies were obtained from alopecia areata patients. Cell sorting was applied to PBMCs, and CD4+ and CD8+ T cells were collected. About this clone itself: No antigen is known for it.

The CDR3 is made up of 13 amino acids. V lost 2 bases, J lost 8 bases, and 5 bases stayed unmatched. Looked up from germline, CDR1 is KGHSH and CDR2 is LQKENI. Reverse transcription of extracted RNA yielded cDNA, which provided the sequencing template. The assay was immunoSEQ multiplex PCR, and TCRdb's table has in-frame clones only and misses some. The data show 30,000 to 45,000 clones, with 45% to 55% seen just once and approximately 2% held by the top ten. The TCR comes from a human donor with alopecia areata. Sequences were obtained from CD4+ Tregs sorted from blood. The rearrangement links TRBV18 to TRBJ1-2; 7 bases fit TRBD1. This CDR3 is CASSPKGARGYTF. The CDR3 bases are TGTGCCAGCTCACCAAAGGGGGCGCGAGGCTACACCTTC. Full variable domain (missing parts from reference TRBV18 and TRBJ1-2): NAGVMQNPRHLVRRRGQEARLRCSPMKGHSHVYWYRQLPEEGLKFMVYLQKENIIDESGMPKERFSAEFPKEGPSILRIQQVVRGDSAAYFCASSPKGARGYTFGSGTRLTVV.